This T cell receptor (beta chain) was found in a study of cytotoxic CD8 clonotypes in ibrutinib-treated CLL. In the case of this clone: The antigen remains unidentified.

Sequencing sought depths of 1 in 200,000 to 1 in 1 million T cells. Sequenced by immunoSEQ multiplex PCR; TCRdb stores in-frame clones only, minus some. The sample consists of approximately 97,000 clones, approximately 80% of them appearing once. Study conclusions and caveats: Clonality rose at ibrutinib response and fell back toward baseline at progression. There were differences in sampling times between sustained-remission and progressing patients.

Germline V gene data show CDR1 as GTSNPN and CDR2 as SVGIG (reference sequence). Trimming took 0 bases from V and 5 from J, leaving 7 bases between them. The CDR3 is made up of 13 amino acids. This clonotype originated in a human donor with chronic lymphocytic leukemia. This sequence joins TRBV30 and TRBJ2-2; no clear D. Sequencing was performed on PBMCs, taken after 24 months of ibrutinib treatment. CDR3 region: CAWSVMVTGELFF. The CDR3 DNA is TGTGCCTGGAGTGTTATGGTAACCGGGGAGCTGTTTTTT.